The 16 T cell receptor beta chains below all came from one sample that was sequenced in a study of blood T cell repertoires in COVID-19. Here immunoSEQ multiplex PCR was the method, and the copy in TCRdb shows in-frame clones only, minus some. In the table there are 95,000 to 150,000 clones, less than 75% of which are singletons. The sequenced sample was peripheral blood. Source of these receptors: a human donor with acute or convalescent COVID-19. The donor label of this sample is uncertain.

This chain links TRBV7-3 with TRBJ2-1; possibly TRBD2 for D (6 bases). Trimming stripped 1 base from V and 6 bases from J, with 13 bases between. Germline V lookup: CDR1 SGHTA, CDR2 FQGTGA. The CDR3 runs 15 residues. The CDR3 region has the DNA TGTGCCAGCAGCTTAATGGGGCAGGGAGGCAATGAGCAGTTCTTC. Amino acid sequence: CASSLMGQGGNEQFF.

This clone turned up a few times. V usage is TRBV11-2 and J usage is TRBJ2-2; D possibly corresponds to TRBD2 (6 bases). The germline V gene has CDR1 SGHAT and CDR2 FQNNGV. CDR3 length: 13 amino acids. Trimming removed 1 base from V and 6 bases from J, with 6 bases in between. The CDR3 loop is CASSLGGAGELFF. CDR3 in DNA: TGTGCCAGCAGCTTAGGGGGGGCCGGGGAGCTGTTTTTT.

The table lists this clone with many counts. The same CDR3 can be traced to other DNA sequences in this sample. The chain recombines TRBV6-5 with TRBJ2-2, with D possibly being TRBD1 (6 bases). Germline V gene sequence: CDR1 MNHEY, CDR2 SVGAGI. The ends were cut back, 6 bases at V and 8 bases at J, with 13 bases in the middle. The CDR3 spans 13 residues. The CDR3 DNA follows: TGTGCCAGCAGGACGACCGGGACAGGGGAGCTGTTTTTT. It encodes CASRTTGTGELFF.

To note about this clone: This clone may be a read error of a much larger clone one base away. DNA for the CDR3: TGTGCCAGCAGCAAAGTTCCGGGGGATTACTGTGGCTACACCTTC. The encoded protein is CASSKVPGDYCGYTF. The V and J genes are TRBV21-1 and TRBJ1-2. TRBV21-1 is tagged as a pseudogene. There are 15 residues in the CDR3.

The V gene is TRBV28, the J gene TRBJ1-4; tentatively, D is TRBD1 (5 bases). The CDR3 extends over 14 amino acids. Between the trimmed V and J ends, which lost 6 bases and 8 bases, there was a span of 16 bases. Germline values: CDR1 MDHEN, CDR2 SYDVKM. CDR3 sequence reads: CASSSDSFREKLFF. The CDR3 DNA sequence: TGTGCCAGCAGCTCCGACAGCTTTCGGGAAAAACTGTTTTTT.

J is TRBJ2-2 and V is TRBV7-3; TRBD2 agrees at 10 bases. The germline CDR1 and CDR2 sequences are SGHTA and FQGTGA. V shed 2 bases, J shed 6 bases, and the junction held 6 bases outside the gene matches. The CDR3 covers 16 residues. CDR3 amino acids: CASSLSPSGGSGELFF. DNA of the CDR3: TGTGCCAGCAGCTTATCTCCTAGCGGGGGCTCCGGGGAGCTGTTTTTT.

The genes are TRBV5-1 and TRBJ1-1; D gene unclear. This CDR3 contains 13 residues. The V gene lost 0 bases and the J gene lost 3 bases, with 6 bases spanning the gap. CDR1 SGHRS and CDR2 YFSETQ come from the germline V gene. CDR3 coding DNA: TGCGCCAGCAGCTTGGAATTAGACACTGAAGCTTTCTTT. Translating it yields CASSLELDTEAFF. The complete variable domain, with remaining parts taken from reference TRBV5-1 and TRBJ1-1, reads KAGVTQTPRYLIKTRGQQVTLSCSPISGHRSVSWYQQTPGQGLQFLFEYFSETQRNKGNFPGRFSGRQFSNSRSEMNVSTLELGDSALYLCASSLELDTEAFFGQGTRLTVV.

The chain combines TRBV24-1 with TRBJ2-3; TRBD1 might be the D (6 bases). This CDR3 spans 17 amino acids. V lost 4 bases and J 0 bases, leaving 16 bases between the germline ends. Germline V lookup: CDR1 KGHDR, CDR2 SFDVKD. CDR3 nucleotides: TGTGCCACCAGTGACCCTACGACAGGCCCGAGCACAGATACGCAGTATTTT. Amino acids: CATSDPTTGPSTDTQYF.

A few counts support this clone. V gene TRBV6-4 combines with J gene TRBJ2-5, with 9 bases that match TRBD2. Trimming at V came to 3 bases and at J to 1 base, leaving 0 bases not matched to a gene. This CDR3 is 14 amino acids long. The germline V gene encodes CDR1 MRHNA and CDR2 SNTAGT. The CDR3 sequence: CASSERGGQETQYF. The CDR3 nucleotides are TGTGCCAGCAGTGAGCGGGGGGGCCAAGAGACCCAGTACTTC.

V usage is TRBV6-6 and J usage is TRBJ1-3, with D possibly TRBD1 on 5 matching bases. Trimming took off 3 bases at V and 8 bases at J, with 8 bases between the two ends. The CDR3 runs 12 residues. Germline CDR1 reads MNHNY; CDR2 reads SVGAGI (reference sequence). The CDR3 is CASSYGGDTIYF. In DNA form, the CDR3 reads TGTGCCAGCAGTTATGGGGGGGACACCATATATTTT.

This rearrangement joins TRBV2 to TRBJ2-2; no clear D. In germline, CDR1 is SNHLY, CDR2 FYNNEI. Trimming took off 4 bases at V and 5 bases at J, with 8 bases between the two ends. This CDR3 has 13 residues. CDR3 loop: CASSVFNTGELFF. In DNA, the CDR3 is TGTGCCAGCAGTGTTTTTAATACCGGGGAGCTGTTTTTT.

The chain combines TRBV2 with TRBJ1-6, with D perhaps TRBD1 (5 bases). Deletions cut 6 bases from V and 10 bases from J, with 13 bases between. The CDR3 contains 13 residues. Germline V lookup: CDR1 SNHLY, CDR2 FYNNEI. Written as DNA, the CDR3 is TGTGCCAGCAGGACCAGGGTTCGCTCACCCCTCCACTTT. Translation gives CASRTRVRSPLHF.

This clone was counted only a few times. The chain combines TRBV24-1 with TRBJ2-5, with TRBD1 matching 10 bases. After removal of 2 bases from V and 4 bases from J, the junction contained 0 bases not matched to a gene. This CDR3 region has 14 residues. Germline V lookup: CDR1 KGHDR, CDR2 SFDVKD. In DNA, the CDR3 is TGTGCCACCAGTGATTGGGACAGGGGAGAGACCCAGTACTTC. It codes for CATSDWDRGETQYF.

The gene calls are TRBV7-9 and TRBJ2-7, with D possibly being TRBD2 (7 bases). Trimming stripped 1 base from V and 2 bases from J, with 12 bases between. The CDR3 has 15 residues. Germline V CDR1 and CDR2: SEHNR, FQNEAQ (reference sequence). The DNA of the CDR3 is TGTGCCAGCAGCTTAGGGGGGGGGCAGGCCTACGAGCAGTACGTC. The encoded protein is CASSLGGGQAYEQYV.

The chain joins TRBV6-5 to TRBJ1-1; no reliable D call. Trimming removed 0 bases at V and 5 bases at J, with 13 bases between. The CDR3 length is 15 residues. Germline CDR1 reads MNHEY; CDR2 reads SVGAGI. The CDR3 coding sequence is TGTGCCAGCAGTTACTCTATACCCTCGAGGACTGAAGCTTTCTTT. Encoded protein: CASSYSIPSRTEAFF.

The gene calls are TRBV27 and TRBJ2-7, with D tentatively TRBD1 (6 bases). V lost 9 bases, J lost 6 bases, and 18 bases lay in between. Germline-derived CDR1 and CDR2 are MNHEY and SMNVEV (reference sequence). The CDR3 has 13 residues. The CDR3: CARPVQGNGEQYF. CDR3 coding DNA: TGTGCCAGGCCGGTACAGGGTAACGGCGAGCAGTACTTC.